The 18 T cell receptor beta chains below come from one sample, sequenced in a study of T cell clones after liver transplantation. Assay: immunoSEQ multiplex PCR; the TCRdb copy retains only in-frame clones and omits some. The sample consists of some 61,000 clones, over 60% of them appearing once. The sample here was CD4+ T cells from blood, taken at the 22-month timepoint. These receptors were collected from a human patient who received a liver transplant. These T cells may partly come from the graft donor.

The V and J genes are TRBV29-1 and TRBJ1-1, with 7 bases identical to TRBD1. This CDR3 spans 14 amino acids. V gave up 7 bases and J gave up 1 base; unmatched junction bases: 9. Germline-derived CDR1 and CDR2 are SQVTM and ANQGSEA. CDR3 amino acids: CSAPRQGANTEAFF. The CDR3 DNA reads TGCAGCGCACCGAGACAGGGCGCGAACACTGAAGCTTTCTTT.

In nucleotides, the CDR3 is TGCAGCGTTCTCAACACCGGGGAGCTGTTTTTT. This codes for CSVLNTGELFF. The chain recombines TRBV29-1 with TRBJ2-2; no clear D gene. Germline V gene lookup returns CDR1 SQVTM and CDR2 ANQGSEA. The V end lost 5 bases, the J end lost 2 bases, and 3 bases lay between the germline ends. The CDR3 contains 11 residues.

The V gene is TRBV7-6, the J gene TRBJ2-2; the D is unclear. The V gene's germline CDR1 is SGHVS and CDR2 FNYEAQ. Trimming removed 5 bases from V and 3 bases from J, with 13 bases in between. The CDR3 runs to 15 residues. CDR3 sequence (DNA): TGTGCCAGCAGCCCCAGAAGGTCGGACACCGGGGAGCTGTTTTTT. This encodes CASSPRRSDTGELFF. The entire variable domain, with the rest obtained from reference TRBV7-6 and TRBJ2-2, is as follows: GAGVSQSPRYKVTKRGQDVALRCDPISGHVSLYWYRQALGQGPEFLTYFNYEAQQDKSGLPNDRFSAERPEGSISTLTIQRTEQRDSAMYRCASSPRRSDTGELFFGEGSRLTVL.

The J gene is TRBJ2-2, the V gene TRBV5-5; either TRBD1 or TRBD2 may fit D (6 bases each). V was pared by 3 bases and J by 2 bases, with 14 bases between. This CDR3 is built from 16 residues. Germline-derived CDR1 and CDR2 are SGHKS and YYEKEE (reference sequence). CDR3 nucleotides: TGTGCCAGCAGCTGGGGGGCCAGCACTAACACCGGGGAGCTGTTTTTT. It encodes CASSWGASTNTGELFF.

This clone was picked up a small number of times. The rearrangement links TRBV28 to TRBJ1-1; 8 bases are shared with TRBD1. CDR1 is MDHEN and CDR2 is SYDVKM in the germline V gene. V lost 3 bases, J lost 2 bases, and 8 bases stayed unmatched. CDR3 length: 16 amino acids. CDR3: CASSFMQGAGNTEAFF. The CDR3 DNA is TGTGCCAGCAGTTTTATGCAGGGGGCGGGAAACACTGAAGCTTTCTTT. Based on the CDR3 plus reference TRBV28 and TRBJ1-1, the full variable domain is DVKVTQSSRYLVKRTGEKVFLECVQDMDHENMFWYRQDPGLGLRLIYFSYDVKMKEKGDIPEGYSVSREKKERFSLILESASTNQTSMYLCASSFMQGAGNTEAFFGQGTRLTVV.

CDR3 nucleotide sequence: TGTGCCAGCAGCCCACAAGAGAGCAAGCAGTTCTTC. Residues: CASSPQESKQFF. V gene TRBV7-2 combines with J gene TRBJ2-1; the D is unclear. Germline CDR1 is SGHTA and CDR2 is FQGNSA. This CDR3 is 12 amino acids long. V was trimmed by 5 bases and J by 11 bases, leaving 13 bases between them.

The rearrangement links TRBV7-2 to TRBJ2-1; D possibly corresponds to TRBD2 (7 bases). The CDR3 has 13 residues. V gave up 6 bases and J gave up 8 bases, with 14 bases separating them. CDR1 and CDR2 from the germline V gene are SGHTA and FQGNSA. The CDR3: CASRGGLYDEQFF. CDR3 coding DNA: TGTGCCAGCAGGGGGGGGCTTTACGATGAGCAGTTCTTC.

The CDR3 nucleotides read TGTGCCATCAGTGTTTCCGGGACAGGGAGCTCCTACGAGCAGTACTTC. This encodes CAISVSGTGSSYEQYF. V is TRBV10-3 and J is TRBJ2-7, with 9 bases aligning to TRBD1. Germline V gene lookup returns CDR1 ENHRY and CDR2 SYGVKD. The CDR3 consists of 16 residues. With V trimmed by 4 bases and J by 0 bases, 7 bases remained unmatched.

V is TRBV18 and J is TRBJ2-2; D possibly corresponds to TRBD2 (5 bases). Trimming took off 2 bases at V and 4 bases at J, with 11 bases between the two ends. The CDR3 extends over 15 amino acids. Germline V lookup: CDR1 KGHSH, CDR2 LQKENI. CDR3 nucleotide sequence: TGTGCCAGCTCACCATTATCCGAGGGCACCGGGGAGCTGTTTTTT. Protein product: CASSPLSEGTGELFF.

At least ten counts were recorded for this clone. The genes are TRBV30 and TRBJ1-1; D call uncertain. Trimming took off 5 bases at V and 1 base at J, with 11 bases between the two ends. Germline-derived CDR1 and CDR2 are GTSNPN and SVGIG (reference sequence). The CDR3 totals 13 residues. The CDR3 nucleotides are TGTGCCTGGGGTTCGGAAAGGAACACTGAAGCTTTCTTT. It specifies CAWGSERNTEAFF.

This clone came up a few times. V gene TRBV7-8 combines with J gene TRBJ1-1, with TRBD1 as a possible D gene (5 bases). Trimming removed 4 bases at V and 1 base at J, with 10 bases between. The germline V gene has CDR1 SGHVS and CDR2 FQNEAQ. The CDR3 spans 14 residues. In nucleotides, the CDR3 is TGTGCCAGCAGCTCCAACCAGGGGAACACTGAAGCTTTCTTT. It is translated as CASSSNQGNTEAFF.

A few counts support this clone. The chain links TRBV28 to TRBJ1-6; tentative D call: TRBD1 (6 bases). In germline, CDR1 is MDHEN, CDR2 SYDVKM. V shed 1 base and J shed 0 bases, with 10 bases lying between them. The CDR3 has 17 residues. In DNA, the CDR3 is TGTGCCAGCAGTTTATCCAGGGGTAGCTCCTATAATTCACCCCTCCACTTT. Protein product: CASSLSRGSSYNSPLHF.

The chain is built from TRBV5-6 and TRBJ2-3, with 7 nucleotides matching TRBD1. The V segment lost 0 bases and the J segment 0 bases; nucleotides outside the gene matches: 4. The CDR3 spans 16 residues. Germline CDR1 and CDR2: SGHDT and YYEEEE. CDR3 in amino acids: CASSLEVTGSTDTQYF. DNA of the CDR3: TGTGCCAGCAGCTTGGAGGTGACAGGGAGCACAGATACGCAGTATTTT. Based on the CDR3 plus reference TRBV5-6 and TRBJ2-3, the full variable domain is DAGVTQSPTHLIKTRGQQVTLRCSPKSGHDTVSWYQQALGQGPQFIFQYYEEEERQRGNFPDRFSGHQFPNYSSELNVNALLLGDSALYLCASSLEVTGSTDTQYFGPGTRLTVL.

This clone came up a few times. The CDR3 DNA reads as TGTGCCAGCAAGGGGGGGGCCACAGATACGCAGTATTTT. This gives the protein CASKGGATDTQYF. The chain links TRBV2 to TRBJ2-3, with TRBD2 as a possible D gene (7 bases). V was pared by 7 bases and J by 2 bases, with 10 bases between. Germline V gene sequence: CDR1 SNHLY, CDR2 FYNNEI. The CDR3 extends over 13 amino acids.

V gene TRBV6-5 combines with J gene TRBJ2-2; 7 bases fit TRBD2. V shed 0 bases, J shed 7 bases, and the junction held 5 bases outside the gene matches. Per the germline V gene, CDR1 is MNHEY and CDR2 is SVGAGI. The CDR3 extends over 15 amino acids. The CDR3 DNA follows: TGTGCCAGCAGTTACTCGGGGGGGAGGCACGGGGAGCTGTTTTTT. Its protein product is CASSYSGGRHGELFF.

This clone was detected only a few times. The chain employs TRBV10-1 and TRBJ2-1; TRBD2 matches at 11 bases. The junction had 5 bases not matched to a gene; V was cut back by 3 bases and J by 4 bases. Per germline, CDR1 WNHNN and CDR2 SYGVQD (reference sequence). The CDR3 consists of 16 residues. Here the CDR3 DNA reads TGCGCCAGCAGTGATTTAGCGGGGGGGCTTTACAATGAGCAGTTCTTC. Its translation is CASSDLAGGLYNEQFF.

This chain links TRBV28 with TRBJ2-1; TRBD2 is a possible D gene (7 bases). Germline V gene lookup returns CDR1 MDHEN and CDR2 SYDVKM. V dropped 5 bases and J dropped 7 bases, with 12 bases sitting between them. The CDR3 is 13 residues long. Written as DNA, the CDR3 is TGTGCCAGCAGTCAGGGGAGGGAAAATGAGCAGTTCTTC. Its translation is CASSQGRENEQFF. Full variable domain (remainder filled in from reference TRBV28 and TRBJ2-1): DVKVTQSSRYLVKRTGEKVFLECVQDMDHENMFWYRQDPGLGLRLIYFSYDVKMKEKGDIPEGYSVSREKKERFSLILESASTNQTSMYLCASSQGRENEQFFGPGTRLTVL.

V and J are TRBV28 and TRBJ1-5; D remains unclear. V was pared by 2 bases and J by 7 bases, with 6 bases between. The CDR3 is made up of 12 amino acids. Germline CDR1 reads MDHEN; CDR2 reads SYDVKM. CDR3 protein: CASSLLGQPQHF. The CDR3 bases are TGTGCCAGCAGTTTACTAGGACAGCCCCAGCATTTT.